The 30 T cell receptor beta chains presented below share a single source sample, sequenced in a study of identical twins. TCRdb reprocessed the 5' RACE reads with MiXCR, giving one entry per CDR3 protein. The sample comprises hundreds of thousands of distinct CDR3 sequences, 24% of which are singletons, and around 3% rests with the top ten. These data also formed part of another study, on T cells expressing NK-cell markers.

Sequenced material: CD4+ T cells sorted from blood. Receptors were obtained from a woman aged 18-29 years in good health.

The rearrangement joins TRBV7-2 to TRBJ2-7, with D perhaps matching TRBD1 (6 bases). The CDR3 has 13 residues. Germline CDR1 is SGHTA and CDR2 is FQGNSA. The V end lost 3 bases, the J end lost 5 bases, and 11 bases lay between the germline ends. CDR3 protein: CASSLNRAHEQYF. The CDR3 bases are TGTGCCAGCAGCTTGAACAGGGCCCACGAGCAGTACTTC. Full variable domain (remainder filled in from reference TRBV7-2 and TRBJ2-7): GAGVSQSPSNKVTEKGKDVELRCDPISGHTALYWYRQSLGQGLEFLIYFQGNSAPDKSGLPSDRFSAERTGGSVSTLTIQRTQQEDSAVYLCASSLNRAHEQYFGPGTRLTVT.

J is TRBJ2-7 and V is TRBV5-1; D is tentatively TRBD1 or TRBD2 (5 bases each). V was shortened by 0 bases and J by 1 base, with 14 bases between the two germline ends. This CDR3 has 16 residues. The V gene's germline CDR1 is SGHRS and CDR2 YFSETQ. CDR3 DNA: TGCGCCAGCAGCTTGGGGAGGATGACAGCTTCCTACGAGCAGTACTTC. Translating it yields CASSLGRMTASYEQYF.

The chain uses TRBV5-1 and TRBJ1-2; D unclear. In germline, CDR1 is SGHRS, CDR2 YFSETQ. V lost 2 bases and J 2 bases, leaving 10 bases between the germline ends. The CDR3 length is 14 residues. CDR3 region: CASSFVGTNYGYTF. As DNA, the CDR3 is TGCGCCAGCAGCTTCGTAGGCACCAACTATGGCTACACCTTC.

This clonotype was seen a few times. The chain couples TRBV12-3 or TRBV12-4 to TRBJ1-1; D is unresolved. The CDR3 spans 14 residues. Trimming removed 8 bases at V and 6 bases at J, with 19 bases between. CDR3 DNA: TGTGCCAGCGGGATCGTCGGCGGTGGTCCTGAAGCTTTCTTT. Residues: CASGIVGGGPEAFF.

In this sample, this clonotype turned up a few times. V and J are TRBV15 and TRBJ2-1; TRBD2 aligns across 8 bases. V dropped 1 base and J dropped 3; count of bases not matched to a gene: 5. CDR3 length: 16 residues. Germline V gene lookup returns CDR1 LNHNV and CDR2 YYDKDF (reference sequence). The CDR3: CATSRVFGTSYNEQFF. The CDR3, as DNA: TGTGCCACCAGCAGAGTATTCGGGACTAGCTACAATGAGCAGTTCTTC.

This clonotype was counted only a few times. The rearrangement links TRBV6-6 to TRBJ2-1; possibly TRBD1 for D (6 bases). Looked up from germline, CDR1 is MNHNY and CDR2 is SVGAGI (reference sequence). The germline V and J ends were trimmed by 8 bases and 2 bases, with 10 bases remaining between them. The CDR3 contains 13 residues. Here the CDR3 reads CASFWDTYNEQFF. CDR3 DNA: TGTGCCAGCTTCTGGGACACCTACAATGAGCAGTTCTTC.

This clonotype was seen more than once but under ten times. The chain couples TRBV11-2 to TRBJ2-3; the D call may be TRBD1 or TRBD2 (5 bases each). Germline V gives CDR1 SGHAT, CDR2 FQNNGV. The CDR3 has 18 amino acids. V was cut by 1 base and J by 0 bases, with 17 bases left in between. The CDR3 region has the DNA TGTGCCAGCAGCTTAGTTCCAGGGCGAGGGAGTAGCACAGATACGCAGTATTTT. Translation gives CASSLVPGRGSSTDTQYF. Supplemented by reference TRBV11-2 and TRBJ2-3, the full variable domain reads EAGVAQSPRYKIIEKRQSVAFWCNPISGHATLYWYQQILGQGPKLLIQFQNNGVVDDSQLPKDRFSAERLKGVDSTLKIQPAKLEDSAVYLCASSLVPGRGSSTDTQYFGPGTRLTVL.

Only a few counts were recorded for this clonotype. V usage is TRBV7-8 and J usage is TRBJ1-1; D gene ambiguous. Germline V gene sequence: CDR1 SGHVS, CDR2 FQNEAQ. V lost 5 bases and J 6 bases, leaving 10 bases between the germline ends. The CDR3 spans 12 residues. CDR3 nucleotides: TGTGCCAGCAGCCGGGCAGAGCCTGAAGCTTTCTTT. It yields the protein CASSRAEPEAFF.

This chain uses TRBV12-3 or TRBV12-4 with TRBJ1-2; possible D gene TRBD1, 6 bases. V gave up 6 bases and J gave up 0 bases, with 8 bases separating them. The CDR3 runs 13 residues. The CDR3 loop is CASRDSTNYGYTF. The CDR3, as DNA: TGTGCCAGCAGGGACAGCACTAACTATGGCTACACCTTC.

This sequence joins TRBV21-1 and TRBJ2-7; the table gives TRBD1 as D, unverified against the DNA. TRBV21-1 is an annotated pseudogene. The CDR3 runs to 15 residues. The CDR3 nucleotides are TGTGCCAGCAGCAAAGCAAAGGGGGCGAAAAAGGAGCAGTACTTC. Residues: CASSKAKGAKKEQYF.

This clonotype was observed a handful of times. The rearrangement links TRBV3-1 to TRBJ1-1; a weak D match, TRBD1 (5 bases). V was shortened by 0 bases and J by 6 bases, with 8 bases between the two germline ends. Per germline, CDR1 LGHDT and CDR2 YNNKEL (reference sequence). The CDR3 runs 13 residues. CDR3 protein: CASSQEGVSEAFF. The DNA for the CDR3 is TGTGCCAGCAGCCAAGAAGGGGTATCTGAAGCTTTCTTT.

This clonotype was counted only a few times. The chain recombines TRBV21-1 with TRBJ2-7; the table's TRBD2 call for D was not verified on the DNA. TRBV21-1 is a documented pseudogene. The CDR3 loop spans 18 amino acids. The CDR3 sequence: CASSPRRVPREPPYEQYF. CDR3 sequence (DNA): TGTGCCAGCAGCCCCAGGAGGGTCCCGCGGGAGCCACCCTACGAGCAGTACTTC.

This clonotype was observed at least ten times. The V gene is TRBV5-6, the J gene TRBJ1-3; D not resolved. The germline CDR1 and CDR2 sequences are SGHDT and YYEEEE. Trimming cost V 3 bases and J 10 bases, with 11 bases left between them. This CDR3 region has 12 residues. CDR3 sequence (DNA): TGTGCCAGCAGCTCGGGAACGACGACCATATATTTT. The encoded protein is CASSSGTTTIYF.

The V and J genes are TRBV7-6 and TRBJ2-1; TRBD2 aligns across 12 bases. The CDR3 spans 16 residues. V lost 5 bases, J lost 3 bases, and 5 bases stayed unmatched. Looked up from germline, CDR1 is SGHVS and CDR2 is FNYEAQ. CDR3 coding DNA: TGTGCCAGCAGCCAACTAGCGGGAGGTTTCTACAATGAGCAGTTCTTC. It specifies CASSQLAGGFYNEQFF.

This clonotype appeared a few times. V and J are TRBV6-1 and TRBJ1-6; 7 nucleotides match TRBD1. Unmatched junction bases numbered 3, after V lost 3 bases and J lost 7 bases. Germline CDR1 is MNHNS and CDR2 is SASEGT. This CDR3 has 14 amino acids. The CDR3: CASSDDRENSPLHF. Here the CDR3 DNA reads TGTGCCAGCAGTGATGACAGGGAAAATTCACCCCTCCACTTT.

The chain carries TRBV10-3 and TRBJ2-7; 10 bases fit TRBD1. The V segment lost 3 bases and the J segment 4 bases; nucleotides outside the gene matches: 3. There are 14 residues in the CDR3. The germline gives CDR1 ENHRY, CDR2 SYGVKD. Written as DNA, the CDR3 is TGTGCCATCAGTGAAGGGACAGGGGTTTACGAGCAGTACTTC. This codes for CAISEGTGVYEQYF.

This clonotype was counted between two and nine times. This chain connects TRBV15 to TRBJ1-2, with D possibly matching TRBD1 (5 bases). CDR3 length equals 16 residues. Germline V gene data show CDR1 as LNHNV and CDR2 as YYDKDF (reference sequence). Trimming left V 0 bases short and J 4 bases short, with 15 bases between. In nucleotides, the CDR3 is TGTGCCACCAGCAGAGAGAAAGGGGCCAGCCTCTATGGCTACACCTTC. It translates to CATSREKGASLYGYTF.

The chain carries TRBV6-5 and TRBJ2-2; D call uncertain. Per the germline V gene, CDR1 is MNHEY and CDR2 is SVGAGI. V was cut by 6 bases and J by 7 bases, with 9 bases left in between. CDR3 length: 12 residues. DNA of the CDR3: TGTGCCAGCAGAAAAACGTACGGGGAGCTGTTTTTT. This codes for CASRKTYGELFF.

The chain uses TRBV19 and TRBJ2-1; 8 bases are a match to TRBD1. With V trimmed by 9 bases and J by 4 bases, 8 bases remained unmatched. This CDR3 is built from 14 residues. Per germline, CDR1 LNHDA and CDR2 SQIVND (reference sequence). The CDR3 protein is CASTQGADYNEQFF. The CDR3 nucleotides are TGTGCCAGCACCCAGGGGGCCGATTACAATGAGCAGTTCTTC. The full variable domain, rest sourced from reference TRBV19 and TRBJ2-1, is DGGITQSPKYLFRKEGQNVTLSCEQNLNHDAMYWYRQDPGQGLRLIYYSQIVNDFQKGDIAEGYSVSREKKESFPLTVTSAQKNPTAFYLCASTQGADYNEQFFGPGTRLTVL.

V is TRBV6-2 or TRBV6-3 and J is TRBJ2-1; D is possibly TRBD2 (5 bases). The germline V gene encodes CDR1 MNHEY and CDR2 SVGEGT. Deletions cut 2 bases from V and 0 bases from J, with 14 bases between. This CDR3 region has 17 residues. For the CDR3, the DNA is TGTGCCAGCAGTTACGGCTACGGGATGGGCTCCTACAATGAGCAGTTCTTC. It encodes CASSYGYGMGSYNEQFF.

The CDR3 spells CASSPISSSYNEQFF. The CDR3 DNA follows: TGTGCCAGCTCACCAATCTCCAGCTCCTACAATGAGCAGTTCTTC. The chain combines TRBV18 with TRBJ2-1; D unresolved. This CDR3 spans 15 amino acids. V lost 2 bases and J 0 bases, leaving 8 bases between the germline ends. Germline CDR1 and CDR2: KGHSH and LQKENI.

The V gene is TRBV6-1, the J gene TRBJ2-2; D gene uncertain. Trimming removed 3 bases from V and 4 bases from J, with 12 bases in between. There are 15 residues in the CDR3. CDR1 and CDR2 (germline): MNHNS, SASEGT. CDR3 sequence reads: CASSDNRAATGELFF. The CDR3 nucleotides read TGTGCCAGCAGTGATAACCGGGCTGCCACCGGGGAGCTGTTTTTT.

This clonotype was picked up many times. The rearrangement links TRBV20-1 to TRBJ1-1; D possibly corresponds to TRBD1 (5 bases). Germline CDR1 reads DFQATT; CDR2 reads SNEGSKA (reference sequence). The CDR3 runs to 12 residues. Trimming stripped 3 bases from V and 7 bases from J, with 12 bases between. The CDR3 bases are TGCAGTGCTAGTCAGGGTCTTGGTGAAGCTTTCTTT. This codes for CSASQGLGEAFF.

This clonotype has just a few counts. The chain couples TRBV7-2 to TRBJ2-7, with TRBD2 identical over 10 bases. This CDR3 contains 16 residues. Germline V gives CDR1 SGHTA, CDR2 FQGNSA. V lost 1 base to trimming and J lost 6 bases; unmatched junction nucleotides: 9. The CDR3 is CASSLDSGRLSSEQYF. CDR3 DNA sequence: TGTGCCAGCAGCTTAGATAGCGGGAGGCTTAGCAGCGAGCAGTACTTC.

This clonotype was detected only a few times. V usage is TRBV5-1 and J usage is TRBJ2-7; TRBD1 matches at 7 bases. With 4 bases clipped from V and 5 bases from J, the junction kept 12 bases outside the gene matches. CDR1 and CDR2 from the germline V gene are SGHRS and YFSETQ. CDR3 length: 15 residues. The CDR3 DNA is TGCGCCAGCAGCCCGGCTACAGGGGCACGTGACGAGCAGTACTTC. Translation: CASSPATGARDEQYF.

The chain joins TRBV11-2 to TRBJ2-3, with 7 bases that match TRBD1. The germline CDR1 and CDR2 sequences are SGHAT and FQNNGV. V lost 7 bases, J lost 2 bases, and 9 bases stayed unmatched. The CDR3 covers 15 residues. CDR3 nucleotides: TGTGCCAGCAACCAACAGGGGCCCTCCACAGATACGCAGTATTTT. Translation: CASNQQGPSTDTQYF.

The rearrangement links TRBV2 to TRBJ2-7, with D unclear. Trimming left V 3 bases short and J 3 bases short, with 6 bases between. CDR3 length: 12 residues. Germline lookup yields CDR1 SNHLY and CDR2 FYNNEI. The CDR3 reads CASSDYSYEQYF. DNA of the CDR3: TGTGCCAGCAGTGATTATAGCTACGAGCAGTACTTC. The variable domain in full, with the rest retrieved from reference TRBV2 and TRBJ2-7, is EPEVTQTPSHQVTQMGQEVILRCVPISNHLYFYWYRQILGQKVEFLVSFYNNEISEKSEIFDDQFSVERPDGSNFTLKIRSTKLEDSAMYFCASSDYSYEQYFGPGTRLTVT.

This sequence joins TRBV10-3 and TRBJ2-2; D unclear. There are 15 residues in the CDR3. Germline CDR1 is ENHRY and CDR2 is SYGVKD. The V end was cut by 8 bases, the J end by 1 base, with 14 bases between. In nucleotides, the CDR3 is TGTGCCATCTCTTTAGTAGGGCTGAACACCGGGGAGCTGTTTTTT. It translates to CAISLVGLNTGELFF.

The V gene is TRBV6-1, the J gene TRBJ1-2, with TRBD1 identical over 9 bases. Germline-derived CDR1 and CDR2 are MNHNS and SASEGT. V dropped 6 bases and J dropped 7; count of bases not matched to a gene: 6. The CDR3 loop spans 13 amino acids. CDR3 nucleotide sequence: TGTGCCAGCAGAAGGGGACAGGGATCTGGCTACACCTTC. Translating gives CASRRGQGSGYTF.

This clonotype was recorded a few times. CDR3 in DNA: TGTGCCAGCAGCTTAGTATGGGACCAAGAGACCCAGTACTTC. Translating it yields CASSLVWDQETQYF. The chain uses TRBV7-2 and TRBJ2-5; no definite D call. Germline V gives CDR1 SGHTA, CDR2 FQGNSA. V gave up 1 base and J gave up 0 bases, with 6 bases separating them. CDR3 size: 14 residues.